This TCR beta chain was recorded in a study of T cell responses to AZD1222 COVID-19 vaccine. The study's findings and limits: Only a handful of AZD1222 recipients, several in all, had baseline seropositivity. Close to half of all spike-specific TCRs reportedly target regions of the variants that are unmutated.

V shed 4 bases, J shed 5 bases, and the junction held 11 bases outside the gene matches. Germline V gene sequence: CDR1 SGHNT, CDR2 YYREEE (reference sequence). The CDR3 has 15 residues. For this clone: Its specificity is not known.

Profiled with immunoSEQ multiplex PCR; TCRdb holds only in-frame clones, not every one. The sample lists approximately 180,000 clones, roughly 87% occurring once. The source material was peripheral blood, sampled on day 0 of AZD1222 vaccination. The chain has TRBV5-4 and TRBJ1-1, with 7 positions matching TRBD1. This TCR was sampled from an adult in good health. The CDR3 sequence is CASSQPTGTETEAFF. The DNA for the CDR3 is TGTGCCAGCAGCCAACCGACAGGGACCGAAACTGAAGCTTTCTTT.